A selection of T cell receptor beta chains follows, all from one sample in a study of blood T cells in healthy people across ages. TCRdb fed the 5' RACE reads into MiXCR, producing one record per CDR3 protein. This sample has roughly 800,000 distinct CDR3 sequences; nearly 60% occur once, and the top ten carry 20% to 25%. Sequencing input: blood. The origin of the receptors is a man aged 30 to 45 in good health. CDR3s include the opening cysteine and the closing phenylalanine or tryptophan. The D gene is left open where the match is weak. Expanded clones get a size class; other rows say once, few or many, or leave the size out.

- TRBJ2-6 - TRBV12-3/TRBV12-4 15 CASRLLSSGANVLTF TGTGCCAGCAGGCTACTGAGCTCTGGGGCCAACGTCCTGACTTTC
TRBD1 TRBJ2-7 - TRBV9 17 CASSAGIGAGQGYEQYF TGTGCCAGCAGCGCCGGAATCGGGGCGGGACAGGGGTACGAGCAGTACTTC
TRBD2 TRBJ2-1 - TRBV20-1 22 CSASDALARTGLAGLSYNEQFF TGCAGTGCTTCAGACGCCCTAGCCAGGACTGGACTAGCGGGCCTCTCCTACAATGAGCAGTTCTTC
- TRBJ2-7 - TRBV4-2 14 CASSPDLRGNEQYF TGTGCCAGCAGCCCAGACTTGAGGGGAAACGAGCAGTACTTC
- TRBJ2-1 - TRBV15 17 CATSRVGAGPDANEQFF TGTGCCACCAGCAGAGTCGGGGCAGGGCCTGATGCCAATGAGCAGTTCTTC
TRBD1 TRBJ2-1 - TRBV7-3 14 CASSYDRADNEQFF TGTGCCAGCAGCTACGACAGGGCTGACAATGAGCAGTTCTTC
- TRBJ2-1 - TRBV29-1 11 CSVRVLGEQYF TGCAGCGTGCGTGTCTTAGGGGAGCAGTATTTC
- TRBJ2-3 once TRBV7-9 16 CASSLGELASTDTQYF TGTGCCAGCAGCTTGGGGGAACTTGCGAGCACAGATACGCAGTATTTT
TRBD2 TRBJ2-1 few TRBV20-1 17 CSARGTTSGRPYNEQFF TGCAGTGCTAGAGGTACGACTAGCGGGAGACCCTACAATGAGCAGTTCTTC
- TRBJ2-1 - TRBV10-3 14 CAISESKGDREQFF TGTGCCATCAGTGAGTCGAAGGGGGACCGTGAGCAGTTCTTC
- TRBJ2-7 - TRBV4-2 16 CASSQDWAAGYNEQYF TGTGCCAGCAGCCAAGATTGGGCCGCGGGCTACAATGAGCAGTACTTC
- TRBJ2-5 few TRBV11-1 15 CASSLGSGYQETQYF TGTGCCAGCAGCTTAGGAAGCGGCTATCAAGAGACCCAGTACTTC
- TRBJ1-5 - TRBV7-9 15 CASSLGGGSNQPQHF TGTGCCAGCAGCCTAGGTGGGGGTAGCAATCAGCCCCAGCATTTT
- TRBJ2-5 few TRBV20-1 13 CSARRAYQETQYF TGCAGTGCTAGACGGGCATACCAAGAGACCCAGTACTTC
- TRBJ1-6 - TRBV12-3/TRBV12-4 15 CASSLGRNPFSPLHF TGTGCCAGCAGTTTGGGACGGAACCCCTTTTCACCCCTCCACTTT
TRBD1 TRBJ2-7 - TRBV7-2 15 CASSPPDRDSIEQYF TGTGCCAGCAGCCCTCCGGACCGGGACAGCATCGAGCAGTACTTC
TRBD1 TRBJ2-5 many TRBV28 14 CASSSDRDGETQYF TGTGCCAGCAGTTCGGACAGGGATGGGGAGACCCAGTACTTC
- TRBJ1-2 many TRBV13 13 CASSYRVGMGYTF TGTGCCAGCAGCTACCGAGTAGGGATGGGCTACACCTTC
TRBD2 TRBJ2-5 - TRBV6-5 15 CASSYSNLAGETQYF TGTGCCAGCAGTTACTCGAATCTAGCGGGAGAGACCCAGTACTTC
- TRBJ2-7 - TRBV10-1 15 CASSAVSAGSHEQYF TGCGCCAGCAGTGCGGTTTCGGCAGGATCCCACGAGCAGTACTTC
- TRBJ2-1 few TRBV29-1 11 CIGRGNNEQFF TGCATAGGTCGGGGAAACAATGAGCAGTTCTTC
- TRBJ2-7 - TRBV6-5 13 CASQRGTTYEQYF TGTGCCAGCCAACGGGGGACAACGTACGAGCAGTACTTC
- TRBJ2-1 - TRBV5-1 14 CASSLAQGGDEQFF TGCGCCAGCAGCTTGGCCCAGGGAGGAGATGAGCAGTTCTTC
TRBD2 TRBJ2-1 - TRBV7-9 15 CAGVPGLAGSGEQFF TGTGCCGGAGTACCGGGACTAGCGGGATCAGGGGAGCAGTTCTTC
TRBD2 TRBJ2-3 - TRBV12-3/TRBV12-4 15 CASSESGGLRNTQYF TGTGCCAGTTCGGAGAGCGGGGGCCTTAGGAATACGCAGTATTTT
TRBD2 TRBJ2-7 few TRBV18 12 CASSMGEGEQYF TGTGCCAGCTCCATGGGGGAGGGCGAGCAGTACTTC
TRBD2 TRBJ2-3 - TRBV29-1 15 CSARTSGIRTDTQYF TGCAGCGCGAGGACTAGCGGAATCCGCACAGATACGCAGTATTTT
- TRBJ2-1 - TRBV11-3 15 CASTRHLDRIDEQFF TGTGCCAGCACCCGCCATCTGGACAGAATTGATGAGCAGTTCTTC
- TRBJ1-2 - TRBV5-1 13 CASGKTGDYGYTF TGCGCCAGCGGGAAGACAGGAGACTATGGCTACACCTTC
TRBD2 TRBJ2-1 few TRBV20-1 16 CSATPWTSGDNNEQFF TGCAGTGCTACCCCCTGGACTAGCGGGGACAACAATGAGCAGTTCTTC
TRBD2 TRBJ2-1 few TRBV20-1 15 CSARDTAGGINEQFF TGCAGTGCTAGAGACACGGCGGGAGGCATCAATGAGCAGTTCTTC
TRBD2 TRBJ2-5 - TRBV6-2/TRBV6-3 14 CASSPGLAGATQYF TGTGCCAGCAGCCCGGGACTAGCGGGCGCGACCCAGTACTTC
- TRBJ1-1 - TRBV10-3 13 CAISEDLNTEAFF TGTGCCATCAGTGAGGATTTAAACACTGAAGCTTTCTTT
TRBD1 TRBJ2-7 - TRBV6-5 16 CASSYSGTGGWYEQYF TGTGCCAGCAGTTACTCGGGGACAGGGGGCTGGTACGAGCAGTACTTC
- TRBJ2-6 few TRBV3-1 16 CASSQGGSSGANVLTF TGTGCCAGCAGCCAAGGCGGCAGCTCTGGGGCCAACGTCCTGACTTTC
- TRBJ1-4 few TRBV7-2 15 CASSSGVRGNEKLFF TGTGCCAGCAGCTCAGGCGTGAGGGGTAATGAAAAACTGTTTTTT
- TRBJ2-1 once TRBV5-1 12 CASSLRFDEQFF TGCGCCAGCAGCTTACGATTCGATGAGCAGTTCTTC
- TRBJ1-6 once TRBV5-1 15 CASSLDGDFNSPLHF TGCGCCAGCAGCCTCGACGGAGATTTTAATTCACCCCTCCACTTT
- TRBJ1-2 - TRBV5-5 17 CASSTPGVKGGNYGYTF TGTGCCAGCAGCACCCCGGGAGTTAAGGGCGGTAACTATGGCTACACCTTC
TRBD1 TRBJ1-2 - TRBV19 13 CASRPRTGHGYTF TGTGCCAGTAGGCCCCGGACAGGGCATGGCTACACCTTC
- TRBJ2-7 - TRBV6-5 17 CASSYESGAHIPYEQYF TGTGCCAGCAGTTACGAGTCTGGTGCCCACATCCCCTACGAGCAGTACTTC
TRBD2 TRBJ2-7 - TRBV4-2 16 CASSQAPTGGPYEQYF TGTGCCAGCAGCCAAGCGCCTACGGGGGGGCCCTACGAGCAGTACTTC
TRBD2 TRBJ2-1 few TRBV4-3 19 CASSHTLLGLAGGPNEQFF TGCGCCAGCAGCCATACGCTATTGGGGCTAGCGGGAGGGCCGAATGAGCAGTTCTTC
TRBD1 TRBJ1-2 - TRBV7-2 15 CASSYLTGANYGYTF TGTGCCAGCAGTTACTTGACAGGGGCCAACTATGGCTACACCTTC
TRBD1 TRBJ2-7 - TRBV20-1 13 CSARKTGGGEQYF TGCAGTGCTAGAAAGACAGGGGGAGGCGAGCAGTACTTC
- TRBJ2-7 - TRBV29-1 12 CSVASNVYAQYF TGCAGCGTCGCTTCTAACGTCTACGCGCAGTACTTC
- TRBJ2-7 - TRBV7-2 14 CASSLVSGNNEQYF TGTGCCAGCAGCTTAGTTTCAGGGAACAACGAGCAGTACTTC
TRBD1 TRBJ1-5 few TRBV10-3 13 CAISGDRDQPQHF TGTGCCATCAGTGGGGACAGGGACCAGCCCCAGCATTTT
TRBD2 TRBJ2-3 - TRBV5-1 16 CASSIGTRGKGDTQYF TGCGCCAGCAGCATCGGGACTAGGGGGAAAGGAGATACGCAGTATTTT
- TRBJ2-5 - TRBV7-9 14 CASSGGNHRSPQYF TGTGCCAGCAGCGGGGGGAACCACCGCAGTCCGCAGTACTTC
- TRBJ2-7 many TRBV10-3 17 CAISETGLVYLGYEQYF TGTGCCATCAGTGAAACGGGGCTCGTATATCTAGGGTACGAGCAGTACTTC
- TRBJ2-7 - TRBV27 12 CASSTPGDGQYF TGTGCCAGCAGTACCCCCGGTGATGGGCAGTACTTC
- TRBJ2-3 - TRBV12-3/TRBV12-4 13 CASSWGKADTQYF TGTGCCAGCAGTTGGGGGAAAGCAGATACGCAGTATTTT
- TRBJ2-3 - TRBV4-2 16 CASSQDPVKNTDTQYF TGTGCCAGCAGCCAAGATCCCGTAAAAAACACAGATACGCAGTATTTT
- TRBJ2-3 - TRBV14 17 CASSVSASYAIADTQYF TGTGCCAGCAGCGTCTCAGCAAGTTACGCAATCGCGGATACGCAGTATTTT